A selection of T cell receptor beta chains follows, all from one sample in a study of blood T cell repertoires in COVID-19. The table came from immunoSEQ multiplex PCR; TCRdb's copy has only in-frame clones and leaves some out. The data show approximately 350,000 clones, around 83% seen once. The source material was peripheral blood. The receptors shown here come from a man aged 25 to 40 with active or convalescent COVID-19. Both conserved end residues are part of each CDR3. D genes are given only for firm matches. For some rows the clone size is stated as once, few or many, or as a class when expanded; others skip it.

clone size	D gene	V gene	J gene	CDR3 protein	CDR3 DNA
-	-	TRBV28	TRBJ2-7	CASSPRLTLVYEQYF	TGTGCCAGCAGTCCTCGGCTGACTCTCGTCTACGAGCAGTACTTC
-	TRBD2	TRBV5-1	TRBJ2-1	CASSYWLTSGGGNEQFF	TGCGCCAGCAGCTACTGGCTTACTAGCGGGGGGGGCAATGAGCAGTTCTTC
once	-	TRBV19	TRBJ1-5	CASTVPGGRVSNQPQHF	TGTGCCAGTACCGTTCCTGGGGGGAGGGTTAGCAATCAGCCCCAGCATTTT
-	-	TRBV28	TRBJ2-1	CASSFVNSRYDLFF	TGTGCCAGCAGTTTCGTGAACAGCCGGTATGATCTGTTCTTC
-	TRBD2	TRBV11-2	TRBJ2-5	CASRAGTSGGETQYF	TGTGCCAGCAGGGCCGGGACTAGCGGCGGGGAGACCCAGTACTTC
few	-	TRBV6-5	TRBJ1-1	CASSYSLSNEAFF	TGTGCCAGCAGTTACTCCCTATCGAATGAGGCTTTCTTT
once	TRBD2	TRBV6-4	TRBJ2-2	CASSDGSGGAHTGELFF	TGTGCCAGCAGTGACGGTAGCGGGGGGGCCCACACCGGGGAGCTGTTTTTT
-	-	TRBV7-8	TRBJ2-5	CASSLGGTPMGETQYF	TGTGCCAGCAGCTTAGGAGGGACACCCATGGGGGAGACCCAGTACTTC
once	-	TRBV4-1	TRBJ2-6	CASSQIVIRDTLYPSGANVLTF	TGCGCCAGCAGCCAAATTGTTATTAGGGACACCCTATATCCCTCTGGGGCCAACGTCCTGACTTTC
few	-	TRBV6-6	TRBJ2-1	CASSYAEGLDEQFF	TGTGCCAGCAGTTACGCGGAGGGCCTTGATGAGCAGTTCTTC
-	TRBD1	TRBV5-6	TRBJ2-2	CASSLELDRTNTGELFF	TGTGCCAGCAGCTTGGAACTGGACAGGACTAACACCGGGGAGCTGTTTTTT
-	TRBD2	TRBV30	TRBJ2-1	CAWSVGLAGVKRFF	TGTGCCTGGAGTGTCGGGTTAGCGGGAGTCAAGAGGTTCTTC
few	TRBD1	TRBV5-1	TRBJ1-6	CASSSEQDRPLHF	TGCGCCAGCAGCTCGGAACAGGACAGGCCCCTCCACTTT
-	-	TRBV4-3	TRBJ2-3	CASSQDFDFADTQYF	TGCGCCAGCAGCCAAGATTTCGACTTCGCAGATACGCAGTATTTT
-	-	TRBV3-1/TRBV3-2	TRBJ2-5	CASSHSETQYF	TGTGCCAGCAGCCATTCTGAGACCCAGTACTTC
-	-	TRBV3-1/TRBV3-2	TRBJ2-5	CASSRQGEETQYF	TGTGCCAGCAGCCGCCAGGGTGAGGAGACCCAGTACTTC
-	TRBD2	TRBV2	TRBJ2-1	CASIPSSGRASEQFF	TGTGCCAGCATACCATCTAGCGGGAGGGCCAGTGAGCAGTTCTTC
-	TRBD1	TRBV11-3	TRBJ2-2	CASSWGQSTGELFF	TGTGCCAGCAGCTGGGGACAGTCCACCGGGGAGCTGTTTTTT
-	TRBD2	TRBV7-3	TRBJ2-3	CASSFRGDPSDTQYF	TGTGCCAGCAGCTTCCGGGGGGACCCCAGCGATACGCAGTATTTT
-	-	TRBV9	TRBJ2-3	CASSVVLTDTQYF	TGTGCCAGCAGCGTAGTTCTGACAGATACGCAGTATTTT
-	-	TRBV19	TRBJ2-1	CASSPGAHSSYNEQFF	TGTGCCAGTAGTCCTGGGGCCCACAGCTCCTACAATGAGCAGTTCTTC
-	TRBD1	TRBV7-9	TRBJ2-1	CASSMPDRPYNEQFF	TGTGCCAGCAGCATGCCGGACAGGCCCTACAATGAGCAGTTCTTC
-	-	TRBV7-9	TRBJ1-6	CASSFTTVNSPLHF	TGTGCCAGCAGCTTTACGACTGTGAATTCACCCCTCCACTTT
-	TRBD2	TRBV7-2	TRBJ2-7	CASSLDTGEGTYEQYF	TGTGCCAGCAGCTTAGATACTGGGGAGGGCACCTACGAGCAGTACTTC
-	-	TRBV24-1	TRBJ1-5	CATSDFWGGPQHF	TGTGCCACCAGTGACTTTTGGGGGGGGCCCCAGCATTTT
-	-	TRBV28	TRBJ1-1	CATSVRGSTEAFF	TGTGCCACCTCCGTGAGGGGGAGCACTGAAGCTTTCTTT
-	TRBD1	TRBV4-1	TRBJ2-7	CASSQVTGSYEQYF	TGCGCCAGCAGCCAAGTGACAGGGTCATACGAGCAGTACTTC
-	TRBD2	TRBV4-1	TRBJ2-3	CASSQGGAGGVTDTQYF	TGCGCCAGCAGCCAAGGCGGCGCGGGGGGCGTCACAGATACGCAGTATTTT
-	TRBD1	TRBV3-1/TRBV3-2	TRBJ1-5	CASSSRQGDQPQHF	TGTGCCAGCAGCTCCAGACAGGGGGATCAGCCCCAGCATTTT
-	-	TRBV30	TRBJ1-4	CAWSERTNEKLFF	TGTGCCTGGAGTGAGAGAACTAATGAAAAACTGTTTTTT
-	TRBD1	TRBV11-2	TRBJ1-1	CASSRRRQGGSTEAFF	TGTGCCAGCAGCCGACGTCGACAGGGCGGCTCCACTGAAGCTTTCTTT